Reported below is one T cell receptor (beta chain). Authors' methods: Amplified reference gene primers provided the basis for estimating nucleated cell counts. Sequencing used immunoSEQ multiplex PCR; TCRdb keeps in-frame clones, though not all of them. The V and J calls and clone size are taken from that table; D and trimming were inferred from the DNA. Among over 50,000 clones listed, about 90% were seen once. The sample comes from a study of blood T cell repertoires in COVID-19. Study details: Donors in the United States, Italy and Spain gave samples during acute or convalescent COVID-19. Nucleic acid was either cDNA or gDNA, and it came from T cells, B-cell-depleted T cells, or PBMCs.

The germline V gene has CDR1 SGHVS and CDR2 FNYEAQ. The CDR3 contains 15 residues. Trimming shortened V by 2 bases and J by 2 bases, and 9 bases separated the two germline ends. Material for sequencing was peripheral blood. The gene calls are TRBV7-6 and TRBJ1-4; D is unclear. This TCR came from a man aged 50-59 years with active COVID-19. The CDR3, as DNA: TGTGCCAGCAGCTTACAGGTTGGCACTAATGAAAAACTGTTTTTT. As protein: CASSLQVGTNEKLFF.